This T cell receptor beta chain was identified during a study of T cells in narcolepsy. Study overall: Enrolled donors included narcolepsy type 1 or type 2 patients and healthy controls.

Notes on this clone: The antigen remains unidentified.

Notes on the study in general: Autoreactive clone sequences were missing from some blood memory CD4+ repertoires. Autoreactive clonotypes reportedly recurred in blood of same and different patients, not controls. HCRT-specific and TRIB2-specific autoreactive clonotypes appeared among same-patient CSF and blood CD4+ clonotypes.

Sequenced by immunoSEQ multiplex PCR; TCRdb stores in-frame clones only, minus some. The table records tens of thousands of clones, about 91% of them present only once. This CDR3 is built from 17 residues. V lost 2 bases, J lost 6 bases, and 22 bases lay in between. Germline values: CDR1 SGHTA, CDR2 FQGNSA. The chain employs TRBV7-2 and TRBJ2-5, with D possibly being TRBD2 (7 bases). This TCR was sampled from a human donor with narcolepsy. Input material: CD45RA- memory CD4+ T cells from PBMCs. The CDR3 coding sequence is TGTGCCAGCAGCTTACCCCAGGGGCTGGGAGGGGCGCAGACCCAGTACTTC. This translates into CASSLPQGLGGAQTQYF.